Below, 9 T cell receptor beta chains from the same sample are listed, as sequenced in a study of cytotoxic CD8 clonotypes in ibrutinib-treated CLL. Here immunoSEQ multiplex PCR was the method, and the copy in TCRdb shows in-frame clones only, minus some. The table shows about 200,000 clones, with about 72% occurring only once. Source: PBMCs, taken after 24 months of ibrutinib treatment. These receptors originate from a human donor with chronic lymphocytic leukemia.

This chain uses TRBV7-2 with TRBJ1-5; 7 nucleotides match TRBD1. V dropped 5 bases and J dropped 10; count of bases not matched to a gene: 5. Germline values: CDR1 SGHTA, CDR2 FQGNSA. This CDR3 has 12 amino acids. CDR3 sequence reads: CASSVYRGPQHF. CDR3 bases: TGTGCCAGCAGCGTCTACAGGGGCCCCCAGCATTTT.

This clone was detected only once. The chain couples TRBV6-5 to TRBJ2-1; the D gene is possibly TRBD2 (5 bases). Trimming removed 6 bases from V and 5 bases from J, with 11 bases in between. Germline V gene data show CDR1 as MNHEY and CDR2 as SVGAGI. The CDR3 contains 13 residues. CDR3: CASSRTGDNEQFF. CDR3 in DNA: TGTGCCAGCAGCAGGACTGGAGACAATGAGCAGTTCTTC.

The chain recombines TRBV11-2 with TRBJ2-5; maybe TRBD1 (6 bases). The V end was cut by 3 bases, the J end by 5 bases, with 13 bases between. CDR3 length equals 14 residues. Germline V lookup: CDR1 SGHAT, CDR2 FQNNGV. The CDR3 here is CASSFEVQGETQYF. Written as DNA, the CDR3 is TGTGCCAGCAGCTTCGAAGTCCAGGGGGAGACCCAGTACTTC.

DNA of the CDR3: TGTGCCACTCAGGGATATGAGGGCACTGAAGCTTTCTTT. This encodes CATQGYEGTEAFF. The V gene is TRBV6-5, the J gene TRBJ1-1, with D possibly being TRBD1 (5 bases). This CDR3 has 13 residues. Germline CDR1 MNHEY, CDR2 SVGAGI. Trimming shortened V by 10 bases and J by 4 bases, and 16 bases separated the two germline ends.

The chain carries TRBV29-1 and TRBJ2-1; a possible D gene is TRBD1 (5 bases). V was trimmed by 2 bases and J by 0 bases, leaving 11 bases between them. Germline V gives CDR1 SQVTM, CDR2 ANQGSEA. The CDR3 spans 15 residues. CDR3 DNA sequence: TGCAGCGTTGAAATGGGGCTAAGCTCCTACAATGAGCAGTTCTTC. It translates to CSVEMGLSSYNEQFF.

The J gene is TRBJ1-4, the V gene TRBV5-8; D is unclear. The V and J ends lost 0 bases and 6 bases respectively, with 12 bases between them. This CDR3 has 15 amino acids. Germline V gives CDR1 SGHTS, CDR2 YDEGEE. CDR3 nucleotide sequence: TGTGCCAGCAGCTTGGAACAGAATCTTTATGAAAAACTGTTTTTT. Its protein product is CASSLEQNLYEKLFF.

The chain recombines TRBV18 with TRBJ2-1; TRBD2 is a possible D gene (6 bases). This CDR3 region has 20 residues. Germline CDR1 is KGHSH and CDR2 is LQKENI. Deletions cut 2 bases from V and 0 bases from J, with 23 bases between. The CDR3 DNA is TGTGCCAGCTCACCAGCACCCGAGCTCCAGGGCGGGGACTCCTACAATGAGCAGTTCTTC. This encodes CASSPAPELQGGDSYNEQFF.

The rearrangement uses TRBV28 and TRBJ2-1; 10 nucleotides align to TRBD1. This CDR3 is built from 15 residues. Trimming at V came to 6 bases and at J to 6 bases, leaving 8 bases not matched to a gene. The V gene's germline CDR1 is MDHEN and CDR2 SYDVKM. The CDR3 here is CASRTWGTGANEQFF. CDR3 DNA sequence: TGTGCCAGCAGGACCTGGGGGACAGGGGCCAATGAGCAGTTCTTC.

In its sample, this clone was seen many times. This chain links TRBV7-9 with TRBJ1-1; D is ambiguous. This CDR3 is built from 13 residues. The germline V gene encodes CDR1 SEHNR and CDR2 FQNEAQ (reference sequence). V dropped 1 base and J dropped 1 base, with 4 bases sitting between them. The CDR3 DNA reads TGTGCCAGCAGCTTAGGCGAGAACACTGAAGCTTTCTTT. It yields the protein CASSLGENTEAFF.